The T cell receptor (beta chain) under discussion was sequenced for a study of vaccination and CD4 T cells after COVID-19. Treatment noted: roughly 11-day PBMC culture with coronavirus spike peptide pools or control peptides (ViraFEST assay). Sequencing of cultured CD4+ T cell DNA used the Oncomine TCR Beta short-read assay. TCRdb processed the PCR reads anew with MiXCR; each CDR3 protein has one entry. The sample has 15,000 to 19,000 distinct CDR3 sequences; around 40% are singletons. This clonotype occurred a few times. Its matching antigen is unknown. J gave up 2 bases and V 3 bases, and 5 bases lay outside the gene matches. This CDR3 contains 15 residues. Germline lookup yields CDR1 DFQATT and CDR2 SNEGSKA (reference sequence).

The rearrangement joins TRBV20-1 to TRBJ1-5, with 9 nucleotides matching TRBD1. This receptor was identified in a human donor who had recovered from COVID-19. Material: CD4+ T cells from blood, cultured in vitro, obtained before SARS-CoV-2 vaccination. CDR3 DNA sequence: TGCAGTGCTAGTAGGGGACAGGGAGGCAATCAGCCCCAGCATTTT. It encodes CSASRGQGGNQPQHF.